The 2 T cell receptor beta chains below all came from one sample that was sequenced in a study of shared clonotypes between healthy human individuals. Generated by immunoSEQ multiplex PCR, the TCRdb table keeps only in-frame clones and is missing some. The data contain about 1.1 million clones, approximately 77% of them seen just once; the ten biggest clones take up more than 0.85%. Sequenced: memory CD4+ T cells from PBMCs. This sample's subset: CD45RA-negative fraction. The receptors were sampled from a man aged 18-30 years in good health. Some clones in this sample may be carry-over from other donors' samples.

Of note for this clone: Other DNA sequences in the sample encode the same CDR3. This chain links TRBV5-6 with TRBJ2-3; 7 nucleotides match TRBD1. The V and J ends lost 2 bases and 3 bases, in that order; junction bases with no gene match: 0. Germline V CDR1 and CDR2: SGHDT, YYEEEE. The CDR3 runs 13 residues. CDR3 sequence reads: CASSLQGTDTQYF. In DNA, the CDR3 is TGTGCCAGCAGCTTACAGGGGACAGATACGCAGTATTTT.

This clone was observed a few times. The V call is TRBV14, the J call TRBJ1-4, with D unclear. The CDR3 totals 15 residues. The germline gives CDR1 SGHDN, CDR2 FVKESK. V shed 0 bases and J shed 2 bases, with 7 bases lying between them. The CDR3 region is CASSQDASTNEKLFF. CDR3 in DNA: TGTGCCAGCAGCCAAGATGCTAGCACTAATGAAAAACTGTTTTTT. The full variable domain, in which reference TRBV14 and TRBJ1-4 provide the parts outside the CDR3, is EAGVTQFPSHSVIEKGQTVTLRCDPISGHDNLYWYRRVMGKEIKFLLHFVKESKQDESGMPNNRFLAERTGGTYSTLKVQPAELEDSGVYFCASSQDASTNEKLFFGSGTQLSVL.